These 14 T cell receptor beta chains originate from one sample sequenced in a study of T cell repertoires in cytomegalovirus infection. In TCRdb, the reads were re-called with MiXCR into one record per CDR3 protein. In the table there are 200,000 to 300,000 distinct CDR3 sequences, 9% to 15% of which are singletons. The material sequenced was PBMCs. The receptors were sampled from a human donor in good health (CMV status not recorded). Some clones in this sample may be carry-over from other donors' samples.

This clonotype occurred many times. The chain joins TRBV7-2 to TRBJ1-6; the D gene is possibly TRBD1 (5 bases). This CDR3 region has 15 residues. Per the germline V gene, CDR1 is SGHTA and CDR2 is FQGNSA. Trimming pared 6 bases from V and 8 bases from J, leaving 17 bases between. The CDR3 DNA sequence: TGTGCCAGCAGTCAAAGGAGGGGAGCCCATTCACCCCTCCACTTT. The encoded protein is CASSQRRGAHSPLHF.

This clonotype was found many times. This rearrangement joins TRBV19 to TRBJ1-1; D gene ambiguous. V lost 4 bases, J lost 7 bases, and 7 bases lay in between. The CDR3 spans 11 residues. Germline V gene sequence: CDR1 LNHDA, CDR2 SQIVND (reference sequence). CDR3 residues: CASSNTGEAFF. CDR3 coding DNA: TGTGCCAGTAGTAATACGGGTGAAGCTTTCTTT. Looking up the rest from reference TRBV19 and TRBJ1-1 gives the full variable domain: DGGITQSPKYLFRKEGQNVTLSCEQNLNHDAMYWYRQDPGQGLRLIYYSQIVNDFQKGDIAEGYSVSREKKESFPLTVTSAQKNPTAFYLCASSNTGEAFFGQGTRLTVV.

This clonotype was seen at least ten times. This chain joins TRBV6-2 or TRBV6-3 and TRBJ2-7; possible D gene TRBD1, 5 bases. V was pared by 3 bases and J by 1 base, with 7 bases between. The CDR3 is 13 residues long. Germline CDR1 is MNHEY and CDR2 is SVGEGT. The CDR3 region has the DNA TGTGCCAGCAGTTATGACAGATCCTACGAGCAGTACTTC. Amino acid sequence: CASSYDRSYEQYF.

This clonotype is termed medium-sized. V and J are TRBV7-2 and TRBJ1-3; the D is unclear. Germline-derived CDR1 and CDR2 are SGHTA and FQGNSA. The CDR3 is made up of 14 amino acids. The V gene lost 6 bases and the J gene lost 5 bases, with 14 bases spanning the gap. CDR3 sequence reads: CASSDSRRRNTIYF. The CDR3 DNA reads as TGTGCCAGCAGTGACTCCCGCCGGAGAAACACCATATATTTT.

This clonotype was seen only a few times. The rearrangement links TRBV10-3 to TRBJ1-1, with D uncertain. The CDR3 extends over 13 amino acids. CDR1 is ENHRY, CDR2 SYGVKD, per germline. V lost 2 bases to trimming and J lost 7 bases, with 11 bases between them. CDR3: CAISERAGVEAFF. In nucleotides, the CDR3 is TGTGCCATCAGTGAGCGGGCGGGTGTTGAAGCTTTCTTT.

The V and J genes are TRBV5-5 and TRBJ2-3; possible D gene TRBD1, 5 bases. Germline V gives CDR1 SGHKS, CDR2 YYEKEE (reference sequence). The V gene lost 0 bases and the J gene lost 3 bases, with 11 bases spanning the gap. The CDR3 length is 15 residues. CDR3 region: CASSLDGAQTDTQYF. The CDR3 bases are TGTGCCAGCAGCTTGGATGGGGCACAAACAGATACGCAGTATTTT.

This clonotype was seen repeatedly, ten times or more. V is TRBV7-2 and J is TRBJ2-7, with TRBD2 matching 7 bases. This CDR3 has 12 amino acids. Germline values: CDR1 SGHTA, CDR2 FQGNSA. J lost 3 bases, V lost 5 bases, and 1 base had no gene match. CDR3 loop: CASSRGVYEQYF. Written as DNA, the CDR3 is TGTGCCAGCAGCCGGGGGGTCTACGAGCAGTACTTC. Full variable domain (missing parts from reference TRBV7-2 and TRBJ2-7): GAGVSQSPSNKVTEKGKDVELRCDPISGHTALYWYRQSLGQGLEFLIYFQGNSAPDKSGLPSDRFSAERTGGSVSTLTIQRTQQEDSAVYLCASSRGVYEQYFGPGTRLTVT.

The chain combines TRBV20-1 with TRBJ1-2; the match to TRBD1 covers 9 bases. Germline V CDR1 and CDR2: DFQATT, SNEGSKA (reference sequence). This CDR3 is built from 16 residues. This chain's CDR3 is CGVSKFGTGLNYGYTF. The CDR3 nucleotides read TGCGGTGTTAGTAAATTCGGGACAGGGTTAAACTATGGCTACACCTTC.

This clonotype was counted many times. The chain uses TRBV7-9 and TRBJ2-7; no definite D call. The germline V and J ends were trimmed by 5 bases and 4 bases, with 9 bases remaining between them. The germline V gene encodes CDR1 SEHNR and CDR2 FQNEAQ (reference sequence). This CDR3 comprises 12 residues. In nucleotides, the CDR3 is TGTGCCAGCAGCACCGACGCTTACGAGCAGTACTTC. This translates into CASSTDAYEQYF.

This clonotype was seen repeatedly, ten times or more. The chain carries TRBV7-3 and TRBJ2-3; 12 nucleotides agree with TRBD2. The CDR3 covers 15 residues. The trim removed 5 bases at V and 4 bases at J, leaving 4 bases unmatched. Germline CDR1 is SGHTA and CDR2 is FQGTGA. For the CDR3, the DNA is TGTGCCAGCAGCCTAGCGGGGGGGCCGGCAGATACGCAGTATTTT. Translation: CASSLAGGPADTQYF.

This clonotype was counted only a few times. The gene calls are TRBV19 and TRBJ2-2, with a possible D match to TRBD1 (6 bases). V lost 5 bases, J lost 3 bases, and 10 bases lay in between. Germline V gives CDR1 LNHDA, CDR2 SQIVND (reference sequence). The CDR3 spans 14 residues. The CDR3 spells CASSVSGDTGELFF. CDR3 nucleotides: TGTGCCAGTAGTGTATCAGGGGACACCGGGGAGCTGTTTTTT.

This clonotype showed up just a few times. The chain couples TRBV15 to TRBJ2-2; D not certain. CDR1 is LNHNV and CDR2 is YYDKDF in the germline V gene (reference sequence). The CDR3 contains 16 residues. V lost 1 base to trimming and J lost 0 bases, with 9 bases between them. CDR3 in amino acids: CATSRGSGANTGELFF. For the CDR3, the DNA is TGTGCCACCAGCAGAGGGTCAGGTGCGAACACCGGGGAGCTGTTTTTT.

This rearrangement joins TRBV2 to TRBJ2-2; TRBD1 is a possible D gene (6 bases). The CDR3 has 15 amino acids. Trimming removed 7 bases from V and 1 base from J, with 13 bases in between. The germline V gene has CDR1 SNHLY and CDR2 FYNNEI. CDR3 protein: CASKTTGMNTGELFF. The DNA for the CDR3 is TGTGCCAGCAAAACCACAGGGATGAACACCGGGGAGCTGTTTTTT. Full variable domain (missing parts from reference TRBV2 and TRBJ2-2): EPEVTQTPSHQVTQMGQEVILRCVPISNHLYFYWYRQILGQKVEFLVSFYNNEISEKSEIFDDQFSVERPDGSNFTLKIRSTKLEDSAMYFCASKTTGMNTGELFFGEGSRLTVL.

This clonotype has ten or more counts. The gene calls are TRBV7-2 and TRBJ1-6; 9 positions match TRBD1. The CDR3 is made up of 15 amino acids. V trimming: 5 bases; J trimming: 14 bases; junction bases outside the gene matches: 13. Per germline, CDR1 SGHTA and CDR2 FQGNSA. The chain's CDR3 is CASSQGQGSGKALHF. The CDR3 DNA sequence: TGTGCCAGCAGCCAGGGACAGGGCTCGGGGAAAGCCCTCCACTTT.